This T cell receptor beta chain was obtained from a study of response to subunit inactivated influenza vaccine. Findings of the study overall: It was the authors' suggestion that each seasonal influenza vaccination recruits few new T cells.

On this clonotype itself: Its antigen remains unidentified.

TCRdb called the RT-PCR reads again in MiXCR, with one record for every CDR3 protein. The sample gives 400,000 to 650,000 distinct CDR3 sequences, approximately 7.2% of which show up once; under 15% is in the top ten. The sample here was PBMCs from blood, taken around 25 months after vaccination. This clonotype was sampled from a man aged 50 to 75 who received an inactivated influenza vaccine.

For the CDR3, the DNA is TGCGCCAGCAGCGACGTGGGGATCACAGATACGCAGTATTTT. This translates into CASSDVGITDTQYF. V usage is TRBV4-3 and J usage is TRBJ2-3; D not resolved. This CDR3 region has 14 residues. The V and J ends lost 5 bases and 2 bases respectively, with 11 bases between them. From germline, CDR1 is LGHNA and CDR2 YSLEER.